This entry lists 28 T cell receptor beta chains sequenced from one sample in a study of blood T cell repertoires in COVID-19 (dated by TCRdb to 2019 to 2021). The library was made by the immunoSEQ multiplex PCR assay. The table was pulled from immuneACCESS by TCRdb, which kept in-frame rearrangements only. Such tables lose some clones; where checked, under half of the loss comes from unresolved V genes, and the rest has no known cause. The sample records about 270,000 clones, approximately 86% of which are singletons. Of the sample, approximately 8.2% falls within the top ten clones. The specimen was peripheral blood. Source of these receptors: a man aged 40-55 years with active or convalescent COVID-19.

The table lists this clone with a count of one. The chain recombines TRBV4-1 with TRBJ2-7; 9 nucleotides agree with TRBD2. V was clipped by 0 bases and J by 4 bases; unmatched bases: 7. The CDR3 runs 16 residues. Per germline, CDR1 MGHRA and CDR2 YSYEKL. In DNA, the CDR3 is TGCGCCAGCAGCCAAGAGGGTAGCGGGAGTATATACGAGCAGTACTTC. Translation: CASSQEGSGSIYEQYF.

The CDR3 coding sequence is TGTGCCAGCAGGGCAGGGTGGGCGGACACCATATATTTT. It yields the protein CASRAGWADTIYF. The V and J genes are TRBV12-3 or TRBV12-4 and TRBJ1-3; maybe TRBD1 (5 bases). Trimming took off 6 bases at V and 8 bases at J, with 14 bases between the two ends. This CDR3 has 13 residues.

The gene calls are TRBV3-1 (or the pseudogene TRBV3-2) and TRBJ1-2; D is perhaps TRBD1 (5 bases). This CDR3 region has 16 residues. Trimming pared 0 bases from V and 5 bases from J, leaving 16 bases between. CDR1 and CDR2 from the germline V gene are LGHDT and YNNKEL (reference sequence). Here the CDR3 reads CASSQDESGGRYGYTF. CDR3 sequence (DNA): TGTGCCAGCAGCCAAGATGAGAGCGGGGGACGATATGGCTACACCTTC.

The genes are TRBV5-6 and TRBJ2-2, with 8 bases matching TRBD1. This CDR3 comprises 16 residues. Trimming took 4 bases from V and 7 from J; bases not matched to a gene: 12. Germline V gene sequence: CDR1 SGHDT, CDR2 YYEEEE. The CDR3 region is CASSLRHRGDIGELFF. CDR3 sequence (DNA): TGTGCCAGCAGCCTCCGGCACAGGGGGGATATCGGGGAGCTGTTTTTT. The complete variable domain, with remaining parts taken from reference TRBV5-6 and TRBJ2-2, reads DAGVTQSPTHLIKTRGQQVTLRCSPKSGHDTVSWYQQALGQGPQFIFQYYEEEERQRGNFPDRFSGHQFPNYSSELNVNALLLGDSALYLCASSLRHRGDIGELFFGEGSRLTVL.

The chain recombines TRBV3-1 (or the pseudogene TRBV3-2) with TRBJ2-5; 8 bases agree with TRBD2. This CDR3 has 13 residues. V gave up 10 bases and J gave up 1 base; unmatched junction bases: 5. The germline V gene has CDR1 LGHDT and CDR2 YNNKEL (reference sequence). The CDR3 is CAIREGTQETQYF. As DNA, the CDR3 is TGTGCCATCCGGGAGGGGACCCAAGAGACCCAGTACTTC.

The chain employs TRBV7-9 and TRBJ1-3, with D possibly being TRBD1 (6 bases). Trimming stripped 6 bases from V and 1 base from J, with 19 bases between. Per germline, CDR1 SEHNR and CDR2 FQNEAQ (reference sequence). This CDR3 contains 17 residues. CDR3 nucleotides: TGTGCCAGCAGGAAAAGGGACAAAACGGGATCTGGAAACACCATATATTTT. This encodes CASRKRDKTGSGNTIYF.

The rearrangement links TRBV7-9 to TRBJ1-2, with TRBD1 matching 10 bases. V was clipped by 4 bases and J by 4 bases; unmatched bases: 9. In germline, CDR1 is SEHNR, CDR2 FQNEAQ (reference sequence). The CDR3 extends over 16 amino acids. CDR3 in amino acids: CASSSRRQGAGYGYTF. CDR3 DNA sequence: TGTGCCAGCAGCTCCCGAAGACAGGGGGCAGGCTATGGCTACACCTTC.

The CDR3 DNA reads TGTGCCAGCAGAGGAGACAGGGGGCCAGCTAACTATGGCTACACCTTC. Translated: CASRGDRGPANYGYTF. The chain has TRBV2 and TRBJ1-2, with 10 bases lining up with TRBD1. V shed 6 bases and J 0 bases; nucleotides not matched to a gene: 7. CDR3 length: 16 residues. CDR1 and CDR2 (germline): SNHLY, FYNNEI.

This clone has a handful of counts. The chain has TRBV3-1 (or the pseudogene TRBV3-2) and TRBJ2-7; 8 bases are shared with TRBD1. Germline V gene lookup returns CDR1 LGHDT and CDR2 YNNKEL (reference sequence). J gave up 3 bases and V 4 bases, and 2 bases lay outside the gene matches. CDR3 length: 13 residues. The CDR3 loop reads CASSPTGGYEQYF. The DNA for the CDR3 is TGTGCCAGCAGCCCCACAGGGGGCTACGAGCAGTACTTC.

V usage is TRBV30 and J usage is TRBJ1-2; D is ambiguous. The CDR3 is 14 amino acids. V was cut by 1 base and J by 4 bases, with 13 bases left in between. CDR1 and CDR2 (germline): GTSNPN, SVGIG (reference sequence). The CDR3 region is CAWSAGISGYGYTF. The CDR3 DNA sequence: TGTGCCTGGAGTGCGGGGATCTCGGGCTATGGCTACACCTTC.

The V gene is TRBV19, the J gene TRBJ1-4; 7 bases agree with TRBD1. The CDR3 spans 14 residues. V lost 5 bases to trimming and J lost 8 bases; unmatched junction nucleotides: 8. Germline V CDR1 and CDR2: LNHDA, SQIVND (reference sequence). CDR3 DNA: TGTGCCAGTAGTTTGACAGGGTTACAGGAAAAACTGTTTTTT. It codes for CASSLTGLQEKLFF. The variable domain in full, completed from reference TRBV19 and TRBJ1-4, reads DGGITQSPKYLFRKEGQNVTLSCEQNLNHDAMYWYRQDPGQGLRLIYYSQIVNDFQKGDIAEGYSVSREKKESFPLTVTSAQKNPTAFYLCASSLTGLQEKLFFGSGTQLSVL.

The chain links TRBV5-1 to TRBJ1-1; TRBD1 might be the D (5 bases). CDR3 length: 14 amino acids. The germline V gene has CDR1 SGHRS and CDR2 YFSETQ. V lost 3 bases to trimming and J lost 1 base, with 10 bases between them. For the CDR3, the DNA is TGCGCCAGCAGCTCGGGGGGAGCGAACACTGAAGCTTTCTTT. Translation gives CASSSGGANTEAFF.

The DNA for the CDR3 is TGTGCCAGCAGCTTGGAGGCAGGGGTCACTGAAGCTTTCTTT. This codes for CASSLEAGVTEAFF. This chain links TRBV5-8 with TRBJ1-1; D may be TRBD1 (6 bases). CDR1 and CDR2 from the germline V gene are SGHTS and YDEGEE. This CDR3 contains 14 residues. The V end was cut by 0 bases, the J end by 4 bases, with 10 bases between.

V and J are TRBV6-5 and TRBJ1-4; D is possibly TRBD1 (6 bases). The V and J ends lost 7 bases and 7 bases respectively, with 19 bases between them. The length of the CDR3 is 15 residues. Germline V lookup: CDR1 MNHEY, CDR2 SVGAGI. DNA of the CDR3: TGTGCCAGCAAAGGTGGGGGCGCAGGCGTTGAAAAACTGTTTTTT. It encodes CASKGGGAGVEKLFF.

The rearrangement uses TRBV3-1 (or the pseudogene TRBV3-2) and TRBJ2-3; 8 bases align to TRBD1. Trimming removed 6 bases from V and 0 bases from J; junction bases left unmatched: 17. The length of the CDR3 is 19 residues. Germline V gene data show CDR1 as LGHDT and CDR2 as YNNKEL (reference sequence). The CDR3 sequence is CASSHTRTGHLPSTDTQYF. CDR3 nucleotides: TGTGCCAGCAGTCACACCCGGACAGGGCACCTCCCTAGCACAGATACGCAGTATTTT.

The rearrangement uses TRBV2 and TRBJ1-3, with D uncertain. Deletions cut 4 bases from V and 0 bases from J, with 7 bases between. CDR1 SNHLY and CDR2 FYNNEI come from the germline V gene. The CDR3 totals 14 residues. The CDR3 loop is CASSGDISGNTIYF. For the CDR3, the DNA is TGTGCCAGCAGTGGTGACATCTCTGGAAACACCATATATTTT. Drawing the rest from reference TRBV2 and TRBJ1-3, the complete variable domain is EPEVTQTPSHQVTQMGQEVILRCVPISNHLYFYWYRQILGQKVEFLVSFYNNEISEKSEIFDDQFSVERPDGSNFTLKIRSTKLEDSAMYFCASSGDISGNTIYFGEGSWLTVV.

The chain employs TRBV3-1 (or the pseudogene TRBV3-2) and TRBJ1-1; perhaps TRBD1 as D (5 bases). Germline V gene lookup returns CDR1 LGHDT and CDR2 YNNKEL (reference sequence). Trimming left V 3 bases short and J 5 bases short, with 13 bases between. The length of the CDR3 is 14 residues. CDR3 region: CASSQSGRGTEAFF. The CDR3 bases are TGTGCCAGCAGCCAGTCCGGGAGGGGAACTGAAGCTTTCTTT.

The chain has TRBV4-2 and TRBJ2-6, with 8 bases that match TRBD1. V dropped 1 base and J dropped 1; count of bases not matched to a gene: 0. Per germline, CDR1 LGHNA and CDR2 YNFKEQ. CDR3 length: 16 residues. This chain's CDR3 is CASSQGTGSGANVLTF. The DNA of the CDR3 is TGTGCCAGCAGCCAAGGGACAGGGTCTGGGGCCAACGTCCTGACTTTC.

This CDR3 is CAISDSRGPPEQFF. The DNA for the CDR3 is TGTGCCATCAGTGACTCCAGGGGGCCCCCGGAGCAGTTCTTC. The chain has TRBV10-3 and TRBJ2-1, with 8 bases that match TRBD1. This CDR3 has 14 residues. Germline values: CDR1 ENHRY, CDR2 SYGVKD. Trimming removed 3 bases from V and 10 bases from J; junction bases left unmatched: 8.

The CDR3: CASSQRLAANTGELFF. CDR3 nucleotide sequence: TGTGCCAGCAGCCAGAGACTAGCGGCGAACACCGGGGAGCTGTTTTTT. The chain combines TRBV7-6 with TRBJ2-2; 9 bases align to TRBD2. V dropped 5 bases and J dropped 0; count of bases not matched to a gene: 4. The CDR3 covers 16 residues. Germline V gene lookup returns CDR1 SGHVS and CDR2 FNYEAQ. Full variable domain (outside the CDR3, taken from reference TRBV7-6 and TRBJ2-2): GAGVSQSPRYKVTKRGQDVALRCDPISGHVSLYWYRQALGQGPEFLTYFNYEAQQDKSGLPNDRFSAERPEGSISTLTIQRTEQRDSAMYRCASSQRLAANTGELFFGEGSRLTVL.

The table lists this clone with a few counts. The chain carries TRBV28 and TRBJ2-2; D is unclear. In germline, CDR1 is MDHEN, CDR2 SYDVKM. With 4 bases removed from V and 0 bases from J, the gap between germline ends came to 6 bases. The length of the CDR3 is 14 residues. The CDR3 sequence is CASSYSTNTGELFF. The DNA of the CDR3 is TGTGCCAGCAGTTACAGCACGAACACCGGGGAGCTGTTTTTT.

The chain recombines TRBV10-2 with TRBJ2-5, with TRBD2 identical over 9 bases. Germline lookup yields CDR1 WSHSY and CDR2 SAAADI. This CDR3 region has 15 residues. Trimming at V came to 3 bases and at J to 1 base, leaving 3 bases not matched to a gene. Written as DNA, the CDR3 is TGCGCCAGCAGTGATATGACTAGCGGCCAAGAGACCCAGTACTTC. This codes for CASSDMTSGQETQYF.

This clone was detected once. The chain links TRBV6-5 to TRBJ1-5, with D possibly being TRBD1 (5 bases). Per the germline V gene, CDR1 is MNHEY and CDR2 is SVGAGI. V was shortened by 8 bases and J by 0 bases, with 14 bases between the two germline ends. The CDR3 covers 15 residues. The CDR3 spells CASVDSLLSNQPQHF. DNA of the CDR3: TGTGCCAGCGTTGACAGTCTCCTTAGCAATCAGCCCCAGCATTTT.

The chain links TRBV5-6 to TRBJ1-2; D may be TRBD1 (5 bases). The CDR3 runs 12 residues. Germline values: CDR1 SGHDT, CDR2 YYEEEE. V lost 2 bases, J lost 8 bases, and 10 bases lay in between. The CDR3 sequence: CASSLQDAGYTF. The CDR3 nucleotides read TGTGCCAGCAGCTTACAGGATGCGGGCTACACCTTC.

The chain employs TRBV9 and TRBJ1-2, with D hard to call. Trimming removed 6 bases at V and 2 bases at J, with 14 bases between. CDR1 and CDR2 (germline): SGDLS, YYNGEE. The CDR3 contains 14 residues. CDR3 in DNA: TGTGCCAGCACCCCACCCGCGGAAAACTATGGCTACACCTTC. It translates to CASTPPAENYGYTF.

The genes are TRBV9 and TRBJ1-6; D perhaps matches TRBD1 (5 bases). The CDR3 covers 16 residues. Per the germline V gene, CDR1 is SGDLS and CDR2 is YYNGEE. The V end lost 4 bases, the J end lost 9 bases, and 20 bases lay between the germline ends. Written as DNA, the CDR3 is TGTGCCAGCAGCCTCGACACCGGTGGGGGAGGTTCACCCCTCCACTTT. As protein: CASSLDTGGGGSPLHF.

CDR3 sequence: CASSLLRGGANQPQHF. The CDR3 nucleotides are TGTGCCAGCAGTTTATTGAGAGGTGGGGCCAATCAGCCCCAGCATTTT. The chain has TRBV27 and TRBJ1-5, with D perhaps TRBD1 (5 bases). Germline CDR1 is MNHEY and CDR2 is SMNVEV (reference sequence). This CDR3 has 16 residues. The V gene lost 1 base and the J gene lost 3 bases, with 13 bases spanning the gap.

The CDR3 sequence is CSVARDRGDGQYF. In DNA form, the CDR3 reads TGCAGCGTTGCACGTGACAGGGGAGATGGGCAGTACTTC. V and J are TRBV29-1 and TRBJ2-7, with 8 nucleotides matching TRBD1. Germline-derived CDR1 and CDR2 are SQVTM and ANQGSEA. CDR3 length: 13 amino acids. Trimming took 4 bases from V and 9 from J; bases not matched to a gene: 11.